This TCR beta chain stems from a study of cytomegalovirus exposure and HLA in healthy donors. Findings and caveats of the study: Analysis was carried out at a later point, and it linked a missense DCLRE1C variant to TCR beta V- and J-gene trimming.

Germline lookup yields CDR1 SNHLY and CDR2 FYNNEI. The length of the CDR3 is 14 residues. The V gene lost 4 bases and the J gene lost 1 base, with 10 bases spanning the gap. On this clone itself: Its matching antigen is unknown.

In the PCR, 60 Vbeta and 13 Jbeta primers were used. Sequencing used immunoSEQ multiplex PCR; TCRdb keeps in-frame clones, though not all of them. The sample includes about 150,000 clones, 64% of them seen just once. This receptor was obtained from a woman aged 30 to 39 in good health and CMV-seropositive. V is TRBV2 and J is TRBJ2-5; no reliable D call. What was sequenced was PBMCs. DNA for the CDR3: TGTGCCAGCAGTGGAGGTTATCTCCAAGAGACCCAGTACTTC. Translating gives CASSGGYLQETQYF.